Listed below are T cell receptor beta chains from one sample, sequenced in a study of T and B cells in COVID-19 patients. From the multiplex PCR reads, TCRdb called clonotypes with MiXCR, one entry per CDR3 protein. The sample lists around 8,000 distinct CDR3 sequences, about 28% occurring once. The specimen sequenced was blood. All receptors derive from a human donor with active COVID-19. Both conserved end residues are part of each CDR3. A D gene is named only where the DNA matches it firmly. A clone size is listed for some rows: how often the clone was seen (once, few, many), or a class if it is expanded.

J gene | clone size | D gene | V gene | CDR3 protein | CDR3 DNA
TRBJ2-2 | medium-sized | - | TRBV5-6 | CASSPPVGTGELFF | TGTGCCAGCAGCCCTCCCGTAGGCACCGGGGAGCTGTTTTTT
TRBJ2-5 | - | TRBD1 | TRBV24-1 | CATSDPRDSPIQETQYF | TGTGCCACCAGTGACCCTAGGGACAGTCCTATCCAAGAGACCCAGTACTTC
TRBJ2-5 | - | TRBD2 | TRBV5-1 | CASSFLAGGSRETQYF | TGCGCCAGCAGCTTTCTAGCGGGGGGGTCTCGAGAGACCCAGTACTTC
TRBJ1-4 | medium-sized | - | TRBV27 | CASSSSGGNEKLFF | TGTGCCAGCAGTAGTTCGGGGGGCAATGAAAAACTGTTTTTT
TRBJ2-5 | - | TRBD1 | TRBV29-1 | CSVAGTGSSETQYF | TGCAGCGTCGCCGGGACAGGGAGTTCGGAGACCCAGTACTTC
TRBJ2-7 | once | - | TRBV12-3/TRBV12-4 | CASSLGGGYEQYF | TGTGCCAGCAGTCTAGGGGGGGGGTACGAGCAGTACTTC
TRBJ1-1 | medium-sized | - | TRBV29-1 | CSAQIGGRTEAFF | TGCAGCGCCCAAATCGGGGGCAGGACTGAAGCTTTCTTT
TRBJ2-7 | few | - | TRBV5-4 | CASSPHPFYEQYF | TGTGCCAGCAGCCCCCACCCTTTCTACGAGCAGTACTTC
TRBJ2-1 | medium-sized | TRBD2 | TRBV5-4 | CASSSASGGINEQFF | TGTGCCAGCAGCTCAGCTAGCGGGGGGATCAATGAGCAGTTCTTC
TRBJ1-5 | few | - | TRBV6-1 | CASIEDSINQPQHF | TGTGCCAGCATAGAGGACAGTATCAATCAGCCCCAGCATTTT
TRBJ1-2 | - | - | TRBV12-3/TRBV12-4 | CASRGGYGYTF | TGTGCCAGCAGAGGGGGTTACGGCTACACCTTC
TRBJ2-7 | - | TRBD2 | TRBV6-5 | CASRLSGVAPEQYF | TGTGCCAGCAGGCTTAGCGGGGTTGCCCCCGAGCAGTACTTC
TRBJ2-3 | - | TRBD1 | TRBV6-5 | CASKPGTGPSGTQYF | TGTGCCAGCAAGCCCGGGACAGGGCCCTCTGGTACGCAGTATTTT
TRBJ2-3 | medium-sized | TRBD2 | TRBV6-5 | CASSPRWKREGTDTQYF | TGTGCCAGCAGTCCCCGGTGGAAGCGGGAAGGCACAGATACGCAGTATTTT
TRBJ2-1 | medium-sized | TRBD2 | TRBV19 | CASITSGGAYNEQFF | TGTGCCAGTATCACTAGCGGGGGGGCCTACAATGAGCAGTTCTTC
TRBJ2-2 | - | - | TRBV11-1 | CASSFSVLGKFGELFF | TGTGCCAGCAGCTTTTCGGTCCTGGGGAAGTTCGGGGAGCTGTTTTTT
TRBJ2-5 | few | TRBD2 | TRBV5-5 | CASSLAQLAGGPQETQYF | TGTGCCAGCAGCTTGGCCCAACTAGCGGGGGGTCCTCAAGAGACCCAGTACTTC
TRBJ1-1 | - | - | TRBV6-5 | CASSTGETEAFF | TGTGCCAGCAGTACTGGGGAGACTGAAGCTTTCTTT
TRBJ1-1 | - | - | TRBV19 | CASSNQGRTEAFF | TGTGCCAGTAGTAATCAGGGTAGAACTGAAGCTTTCTTT
TRBJ2-1 | few | - | TRBV10-3 | CAISATGAGGNEQFF | TGTGCCATCAGTGCAACCGGGGCAGGGGGGAATGAGCAGTTCTTC
TRBJ2-1 | - | - | TRBV24-1 | CATSDFWGFEQFF | TGTGCCACCAGTGATTTTTGGGGGTTTGAGCAGTTCTTC
TRBJ2-7 | - | TRBD2 | TRBV5-6 | CASRRGTSGGGNEQYF | TGTGCCAGCAGGCGGGGGACTAGCGGGGGGGGCAATGAGCAGTACTTC
TRBJ2-3 | - | TRBD2 | TRBV6-2/TRBV6-3 | CASRAGRLAGHTDTQYF | TGTGCCAGCCGGGCTGGGCGCCTAGCGGGGCACACAGATACGCAGTATTTT
TRBJ2-2 | medium-sized | - | TRBV5-4 | CASSSSVANYGELFF | TGTGCCAGCAGCTCGTCCGTCGCAAATTACGGGGAGCTGTTTTTT
TRBJ2-2 | few | - | TRBV24-1 | CATSDQVMNTGELFF | TGTGCCACCAGTGATCAGGTCATGAACACCGGGGAGCTGTTTTTT
TRBJ2-5 | - | TRBD2 | TRBV4-3 | CASSKSGGPEETQYF | TGTGCCAGCAGCAAAAGCGGGGGGCCCGAAGAGACCCAGTACTTC
TRBJ2-1 | medium-sized | - | TRBV13 | CASSSGGLGRFF | TGTGCCAGCAGCTCAGGGGGACTAGGGCGCTTCTTC
TRBJ1-5 | medium-sized | - | TRBV29-1 | CSVGATQGQPQHF | TGCAGCGTTGGTGCTACTCAGGGTCAGCCCCAGCATTTT
TRBJ2-3 | - | TRBD2 | TRBV29-1 | CSVVTSGAGGDTQYF | TGCAGCGTAGTGACTAGCGGGGCCGGGGGAGATACGCAGTATTTT
TRBJ1-2 | few | TRBD1 | TRBV5-1 | CASSFRPGTGYGYTF | TGCGCCAGCAGCTTTAGACCCGGGACAGGCTATGGCTACACCTTC
TRBJ1-6 | few | TRBD1 | TRBV28 | CASSLPQSTGGVLSPLHF | TGTGCCAGCAGTTTGCCCCAATCCACAGGGGGCGTACTTTCACCCCTCCACTTT
TRBJ2-7 | - | - | TRBV15 | CATSRDLGAYEQYF | TGTGCCACCAGCAGAGACCTAGGCGCCTACGAGCAGTACTTC
TRBJ2-5 | - | TRBD2 | TRBV5-1 | CASSKYSGGLQETQYF | TGCGCCAGCAGCAAATATAGCGGGGGCCTCCAAGAGACCCAGTACTTC
TRBJ2-5 | once | - | TRBV20-1 | CSAPRPETQYF | TGCAGTGCTCCGCGGCCGGAGACCCAGTACTTC
TRBJ2-1 | - | - | TRBV20-1 | CSAPGGGGNEQFF | TGCAGTGCTCCCGGAGGGGGAGGCAATGAGCAGTTCTTC
TRBJ2-5 | - | - | TRBV24-1 | CATSDSRDTTVETQYF | TGTGCCACCAGTGATTCTCGGGACACTACGGTAGAGACCCAGTACTTC
TRBJ2-1 | few | - | TRBV6-1 | CASSYSGGGYNEQFF | TGTGCCAGCAGTTACTCAGGGGGGGGGTACAATGAGCAGTTCTTC
TRBJ1-1 | - | - | TRBV20-1 | CSARWRAEAFF | TGCAGTGCTAGATGGAGGGCTGAAGCTTTCTTT
TRBJ2-5 | few | - | TRBV6-5 | CASAQFQETQYF | TGTGCCAGCGCCCAGTTCCAAGAGACCCAGTACTTC
TRBJ1-4 | few | - | TRBV7-6 | CASSLEGDYIPTPTNEKLFF | TGTGCCAGCAGCTTAGAGGGCGACTACATCCCAACTCCAACTAATGAAAAACTGTTTTTT
TRBJ2-5 | - | - | TRBV29-1 | CSVTVGQGGWETQYF | TGCAGCGTGACGGTCGGGCAGGGGGGCTGGGAGACCCAGTACTTC
TRBJ2-3 | - | TRBD2 | TRBV5-1 | CARSACLTSGGSTDTQYF | TGTGCCAGAAGCGCATGCTTGACTAGCGGGGGTAGCACAGATACGCAGTATTTT
TRBJ2-7 | - | - | TRBV7-2 | CASSLAGGAHEQYF | TGTGCCAGCAGCTTAGCGGGGGGGGCCCACGAGCAGTACTTC
TRBJ2-1 | medium-sized | - | TRBV27 | CASSFSLYNEQFF | TGTGCCAGCAGTTTTAGCCTCTACAATGAGCAGTTCTTC
TRBJ2-2 | medium-sized | - | TRBV6-4 | CASAGSDGTGELFF | TGTGCCAGCGCTGGTTCGGATGGCACCGGGGAGCTGTTTTTT
TRBJ1-5 | - | TRBD1 | TRBV19 | CASSIRQGALFYSNQPQHF | TGTGCCAGTAGTATACGACAGGGGGCCTTATTCTATAGCAATCAGCCCCAGCATTTT
TRBJ2-1 | - | - | TRBV7-2 | CASSLSGVGEQFF | TGTGCCAGCAGCTTGAGTGGGGTTGGGGAGCAGTTCTTC
TRBJ2-1 | medium-sized | - | TRBV5-6 | CASSFYNEQFF | TGTGCCAGCAGCTTTTACAATGAGCAGTTCTTC
TRBJ1-2 | few | - | TRBV6-1 | CASFRAPRILGYTF | TGTGCCAGCTTTCGCGCCCCAAGGATCCTTGGCTACACCTTC
TRBJ2-5 | medium-sized | TRBD2 | TRBV5-4 | CASSSRLAGERETQYF | TGTGCCAGCAGCTCACGACTAGCGGGGGAACGTGAGACCCAGTACTTC
TRBJ2-1 | - | - | TRBV5-4 | CASSQSDRVGGEQFF | TGTGCCAGCAGCCAGAGTGACAGGGTGGGGGGTGAGCAGTTCTTC
TRBJ2-3 | - | - | TRBV20-1 | CSAQQVAPSTDTQYF | TGCAGTGCTCAGCAGGTAGCGCCTAGCACAGATACGCAGTATTTT